The present T cell receptor beta chain was sequenced within a study of blood T cell repertoires in COVID-19. Overall study context: The cDNA or gDNA used as material had been derived from T cells, B-cell-depleted T cells, or PBMCs.

Trimming cost V 0 bases and J 0 bases, with 9 bases left between them. This CDR3 contains 16 residues. The germline V gene has CDR1 LGHNA and CDR2 YNFKEQ. Per the original data handling: Cell counts per sample came from amplifying reference gene primers. Assay used: immunoSEQ multiplex PCR; TCRdb lists only in-frame clones, some missing. The V and J calls and clone size come from that table; D and trimming were worked out from the DNA. The sample includes roughly 340,000 clones, almost 90% of them seen just once. This receptor was identified in a woman in her 70s with COVID-19, enrolled during active disease. Sequenced material: peripheral blood. The rearrangement links TRBV4-2 to TRBJ2-1, with a weak D call TRBD2 (6 bases). The CDR3 loop is CASSQDGGSSYNEQFF. The CDR3 bases are TGTGCCAGCAGCCAAGATGGGGGGAGCTCCTACAATGAGCAGTTCTTC.